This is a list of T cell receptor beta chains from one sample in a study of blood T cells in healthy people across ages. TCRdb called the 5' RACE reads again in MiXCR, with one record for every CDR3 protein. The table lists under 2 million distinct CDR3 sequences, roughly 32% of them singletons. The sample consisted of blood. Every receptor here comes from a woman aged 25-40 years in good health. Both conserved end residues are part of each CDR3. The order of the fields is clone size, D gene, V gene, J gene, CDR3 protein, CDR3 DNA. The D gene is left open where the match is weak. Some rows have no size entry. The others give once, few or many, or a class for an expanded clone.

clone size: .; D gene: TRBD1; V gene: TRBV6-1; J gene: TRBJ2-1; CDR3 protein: CASSDGWTGALSYNEQFF; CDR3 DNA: TGTGCCAGCAGTGACGGGTGGACAGGGGCGCTATCCTACAATGAGCAGTTCTTC
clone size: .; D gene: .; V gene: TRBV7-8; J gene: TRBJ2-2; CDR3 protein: CASSGDTANTGELFF; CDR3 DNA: TGTGCCAGCAGCGGGGACACTGCGAACACCGGGGAGCTGTTTTTT
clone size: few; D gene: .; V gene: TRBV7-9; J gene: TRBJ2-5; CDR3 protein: CASSLHGGQETQYF; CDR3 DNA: TGTGCCAGCAGCTTACACGGGGGCCAAGAGACCCAGTACTTC
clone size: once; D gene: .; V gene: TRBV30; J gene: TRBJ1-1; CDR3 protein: CAWSVGPILGTEAFF; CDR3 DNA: TGTGCCTGGAGTGTAGGCCCGATCCTGGGCACTGAAGCTTTCTTT
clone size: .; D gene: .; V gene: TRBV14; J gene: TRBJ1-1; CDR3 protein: CASSQVFRNSNTEAFF; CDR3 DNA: TGTGCCAGCAGCCAAGTCTTTCGGAACAGCAACACTGAAGCTTTCTTT
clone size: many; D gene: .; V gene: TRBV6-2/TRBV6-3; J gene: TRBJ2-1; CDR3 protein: CASSYSSSYNEQFF; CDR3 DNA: TGTGCCAGCAGTTACTCGAGTTCCTACAATGAGCAGTTCTTC
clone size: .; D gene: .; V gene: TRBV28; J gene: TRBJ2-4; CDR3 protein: CASHGGAVAKNIQYF; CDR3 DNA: TGTGCCAGCCACGGCGGGGCGGTAGCCAAAAACATTCAGTACTTC
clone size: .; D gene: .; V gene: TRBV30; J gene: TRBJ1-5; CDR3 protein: CAWSSQYYNQPQHF; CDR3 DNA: TGTGCCTGGAGTTCACAGTATTACAATCAGCCCCAGCATTTT
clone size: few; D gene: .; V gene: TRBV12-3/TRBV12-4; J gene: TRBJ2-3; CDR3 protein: CASRSSGGVTTDTQYF; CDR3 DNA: TGTGCCAGCAGATCCTCTGGCGGGGTCACCACAGATACGCAGTATTTT
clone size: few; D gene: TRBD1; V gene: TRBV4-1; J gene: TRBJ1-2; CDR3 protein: CASSQDRQGDYGYTF; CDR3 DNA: TGCGCCAGCAGCCAAGATCGACAGGGGGACTATGGCTACACCTTC
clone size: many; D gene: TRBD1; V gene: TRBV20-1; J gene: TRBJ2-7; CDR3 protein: CSARDAPGGNPYEQYF; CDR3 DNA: TGCAGTGCTAGAGATGCCCCAGGGGGCAACCCCTACGAGCAGTACTTC
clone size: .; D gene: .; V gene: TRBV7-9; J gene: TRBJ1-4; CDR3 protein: CASSSNKEYEKLFF; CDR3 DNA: TGTGCCAGCAGCTCCAACAAGGAGTATGAAAAACTGTTTTTT
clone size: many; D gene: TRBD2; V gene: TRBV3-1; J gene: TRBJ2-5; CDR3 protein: CASRLAGAETQYF; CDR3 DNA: TGTGCCAGCAGGTTAGCGGGGGCAGAGACCCAGTACTTC
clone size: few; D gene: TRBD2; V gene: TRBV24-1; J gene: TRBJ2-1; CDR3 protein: CATSDSLRAGGYNEQFF; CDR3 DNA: TGTGCCACCAGTGATTCCCTCCGAGCGGGGGGGTACAATGAGCAGTTCTTC
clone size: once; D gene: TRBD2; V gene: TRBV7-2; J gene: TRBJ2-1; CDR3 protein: CASSLNSGGGSEQFF; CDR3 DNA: TGTGCCAGCAGCTTAAATAGCGGGGGGGGTAGTGAGCAGTTCTTC
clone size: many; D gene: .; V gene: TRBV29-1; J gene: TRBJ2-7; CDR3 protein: CSVEEGLQGTYEQYF; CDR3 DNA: TGCAGCGTTGAAGAGGGACTACAGGGGACCTACGAGCAGTACTTC
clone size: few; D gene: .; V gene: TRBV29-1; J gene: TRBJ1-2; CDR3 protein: CSVAHGGDGYTF; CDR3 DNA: TGCAGCGTTGCTCACGGAGGGGATGGCTACACCTTC
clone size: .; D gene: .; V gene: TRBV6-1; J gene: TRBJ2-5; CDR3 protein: CASSDGWSIGAGETQYF; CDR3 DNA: TGTGCCAGCAGTGATGGGTGGAGTATAGGGGCAGGAGAGACCCAGTACTTC
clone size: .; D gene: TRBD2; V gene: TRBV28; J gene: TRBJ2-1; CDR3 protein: CASSPGTSTLKRSSYNEQFF; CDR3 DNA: TGTGCCAGCAGTCCGGGGACTAGCACATTAAAACGAAGCTCCTACAATGAGCAGTTCTTC
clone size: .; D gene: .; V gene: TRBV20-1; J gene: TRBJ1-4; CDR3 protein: CSASMSDLSEKLFF; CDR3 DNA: TGCAGTGCTAGTATGTCCGACTTAAGTGAAAAACTGTTTTTT
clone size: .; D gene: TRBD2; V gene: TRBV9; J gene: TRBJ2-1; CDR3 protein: CASSDGLASEQFF; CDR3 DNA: TGTGCCAGCAGCGATGGACTAGCTAGTGAGCAGTTCTTC
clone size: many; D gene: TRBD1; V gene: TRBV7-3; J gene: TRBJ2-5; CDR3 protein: CASSFGGQVEETQYF; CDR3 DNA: TGTGCCAGCAGCTTCGGGGGACAGGTAGAAGAGACCCAGTACTTC
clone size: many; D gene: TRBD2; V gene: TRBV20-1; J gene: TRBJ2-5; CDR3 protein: CSAIKLAGGQETQYF; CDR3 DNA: TGCAGTGCTATCAAGCTAGCGGGGGGACAAGAGACCCAGTACTTC